This T cell receptor beta chain stems from a study of shared clonotypes between healthy human individuals. DNA at around 190 ng, tens of thousands of T cell genomes, went into sorted-subset replicate PCRs. Assay: immunoSEQ multiplex PCR; the TCRdb copy retains only in-frame clones and omits some. The sample records roughly 2 million clones, more than 90% being singletons. Germline CDR1 SGHVS, CDR2 FQNEAQ. V lost 6 bases to trimming and J lost 1 base; unmatched junction nucleotides: 3. This CDR3 comprises 15 residues. This TCR came from a man between 18 and 35 years old in good health. Input material: naive CD4+ T cells sorted from blood. This sample's subset: CD45RA+ positively selected. The chain joins TRBV7-8 to TRBJ2-1; 10 positions match TRBD1. CDR3 nucleotide sequence: TGTGCCAGCAGTATGGACAGGGGGTCCTACAATGAGCAGTTCTTC. Its translation is CASSMDRGSYNEQFF.